Listed below are T cell receptor beta chains from one sample, sequenced in a study of T-cell memory formation after mild COVID-19. TCRdb re-called the 5' RACE reads through MiXCR, storing one row per CDR3 protein. The repertoire consists of about 350,000 distinct CDR3 sequences, with 25% to 30% occurring once and the leading ten covering roughly 13%. Sequencing used PBMCs or a T cell subset sorted from them (not recorded which). Receptors were obtained from an adult woman who had mild COVID-19 (a few samples of this study predate the infection). Cell type and time point are not known. The CDR3 runs from the conserved cysteine through the conserved F or W. D genes are given only for firm matches. Clone size is not always given. Where it is, it says once, few, many or a class for expanded clones.

j_call d_call clone_size v_call cdr3_nt cdr3_aa
TRBJ2-7 . . TRBV18 TGTGCCAGCTCATTCTCGACGGGGTTTAGGGACGAGCAGTACTTC CASSFSTGFRDEQYF
TRBJ2-3 TRBD2 . TRBV12-3/TRBV12-4 TGTGCCAGCAGCCGGGGGGGGGGACCAGATACGCAGTATTTT CASSRGGGPDTQYF
TRBJ2-7 TRBD2 . TRBV7-6 TGTGCCAGCAGCTTAGAGACTTGGCTAGCGGGAGTAGGCTACGAGCAGTACTTC CASSLETWLAGVGYEQYF
TRBJ2-7 TRBD1 many TRBV5-1 TGCGCCAGCTCCAGGGGGCCCTACGAGCAGTACTTC CASSRGPYEQYF
TRBJ2-3 . . TRBV29-1 TGCAGCGTTGAAGATCCAGGTCTGGGCACAGATACGCAGTATTTT CSVEDPGLGTDTQYF
TRBJ2-1 . many TRBV12-3/TRBV12-4 TGTGCCAGCAGTTTAAGCCGGGGCAATGAGCAGTTCTTC CASSLSRGNEQFF
TRBJ1-2 TRBD1 . TRBV20-1 TGCAGTGCTGGGACAGCGTGGGCCTACTATGGCTACACCTTC CSAGTAWAYYGYTF
TRBJ2-2 . few TRBV6-1 TGTGCCAGCAGTGACAGGGCTACCACCGGGGAGCTGTTTTTT CASSDRATTGELFF
TRBJ2-7 . . TRBV6-6 TGTGCCAGCAGTTACTCGCCGGGGGGCGGCTACGAGCAGTACTTC CASSYSPGGGYEQYF
TRBJ2-1 TRBD2 . TRBV9 TGTGCCAGCAGCAGCGGGATGGCCCTTAATGAGCAGTTCTTC CASSSGMALNEQFF
TRBJ2-7 . few TRBV29-1 TGCAGCGTTGAAATCCCAGGGTCCCAATACGAGCAGTACTTC CSVEIPGSQYEQYF
TRBJ2-7 TRBD1 . TRBV10-3 TGTGCCACCCGGACAGGTTCCTACGAGCAGTACTTC CATRTGSYEQYF
TRBJ2-7 . . TRBV7-2 TGTGCCAGCAGCAAGGGGGTGTACTCCTACGAGCAGTACTTC CASSKGVYSYEQYF
TRBJ1-5 . . TRBV6-2/TRBV6-3 TGTGCCAGCAGTTACGGACCGGCACAGCCCCAGCATTTT CASSYGPAQPQHF
TRBJ2-3 . few TRBV7-2 TGTGCCAGCAGCTTAACTCCAGGAACAGATACGCAGTATTTT CASSLTPGTDTQYF
TRBJ2-6 TRBD2 . TRBV9 TGTGCCAGCAGCCACCCCCCTAGCGGGGCCCTCAACTCTGGGGCCAACGTCCTGACTTTC CASSHPPSGALNSGANVLTF
TRBJ2-1 . few TRBV3-1 TGTGCCAGCAGCCAAGGGGGGGACAATGAGCAGTTCTTC CASSQGGDNEQFF
TRBJ2-1 TRBD2 few TRBV7-8 TGTGCCAGCAGCTTCGACGGGAGGGTGAATGAGCAGTTCTTC CASSFDGRVNEQFF
TRBJ2-5 TRBD2 . TRBV3-1 TGTGCCAGCAGCCGTATAGCGGGGGGGAGGGAGACCCAGTACTTC CASSRIAGGRETQYF
TRBJ2-5 TRBD1 . TRBV12-3/TRBV12-4 TGTGCCAGCAGTTTTTACGACAGGGAGCACCAAGAGACCCAGTACTTC CASSFYDREHQETQYF
TRBJ1-5 TRBD1 few TRBV7-9 TGTGCCAGCAGCTTAGGGGACAGACTCGACTCCGATCCCCAGCATTTT CASSLGDRLDSDPQHF
TRBJ2-7 TRBD2 . TRBV2 TGTGCCAGCAGCTCCGGGACTAGCGGTTCTTTGGACTTC CASSSGTSGSLDF
TRBJ1-5 TRBD1 . TRBV24-1 TGTGCCACCAGTGACCTCGGGACAGGTGATCAGCCCCAGCATTTT CATSDLGTGDQPQHF